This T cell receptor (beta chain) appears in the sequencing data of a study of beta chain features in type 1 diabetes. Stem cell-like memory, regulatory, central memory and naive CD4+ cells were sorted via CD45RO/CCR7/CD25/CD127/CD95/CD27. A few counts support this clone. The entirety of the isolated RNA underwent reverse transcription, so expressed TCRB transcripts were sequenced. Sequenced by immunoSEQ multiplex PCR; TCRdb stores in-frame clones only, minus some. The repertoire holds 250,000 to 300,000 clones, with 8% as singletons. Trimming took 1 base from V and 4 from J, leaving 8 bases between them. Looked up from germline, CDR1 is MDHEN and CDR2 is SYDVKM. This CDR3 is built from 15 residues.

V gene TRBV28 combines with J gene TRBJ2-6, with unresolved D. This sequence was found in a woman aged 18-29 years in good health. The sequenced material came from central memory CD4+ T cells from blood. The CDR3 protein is CASSLSGTGANVLTF. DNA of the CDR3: TGTGCCAGCAGTTTATCAGGCACCGGGGCCAACGTCCTGACTTTC.